This T cell receptor beta chain was sequenced in a study of CD8+ T cells in alopecia areata. Study-level findings and limits: Scalp clonality and expanded CD8+ clones among the top 100 were significantly decreased by tofacitinib.

The CDR3 runs 17 residues. Germline loops: CDR1 SGHVS, CDR2 FNYEAQ. V lost 5 bases to trimming and J lost 3 bases; unmatched junction nucleotides: 12. As to this clone: Its antigen is currently unknown.

This sample's treatment: oral pan-JAK inhibitor, 5-10 mg twice daily. cDNA prepared by RNA extraction and subsequent reverse transcription served as the template for sequencing. The method was immunoSEQ multiplex PCR; TCRdb's version includes in-frame clones alone and lacks a portion of them. The sample shows roughly 190,000 clones, 45% to 75% of them seen only once. V gene TRBV7-6 combines with J gene TRBJ2-1; 8 bases line up with TRBD2. The sequence was collected from a human donor with alopecia areata. The sequencing here drew on CD4+ T cells sorted from blood, taken at week 4, from a patient treated with tofacitinib. The CDR3 DNA sequence: TGTGCCAGCAGCCCTACCGCGACTAGCGTAAACTACAATGAGCAGTTCTTC. Translation gives CASSPTATSVNYNEQFF.